The 30 T cell receptor beta chains below were found in one sample sequenced in a study of immune heterogeneity within non-small cell lung tumors. Bulk tumor genomic DNA constituted the template, at around 600 ng per sample. Every primary tumor yielded several biopsies, spaced far apart, that were taken during surgery. Their non-small cell lung cancer was newly diagnosed and untreated, and the patients underwent curative surgery. Amplifying TCR beta CDR3 involved multiplex PCR carried out with 32 V and 13 J primers. TCRdb redid the calling of the multiplex PCR reads with MiXCR, one entry per CDR3 protein. The profile shows approximately 6,000 distinct CDR3 sequences, 21% of them singletons. Sequencing was carried out using lung tumor tissue. All receptors come from a woman in her sixties or seventies with non-small cell lung cancer.

Of note for this clonotype: Possible read error: a much larger clone is one base away. This chain links TRBV19 with TRBJ2-5, with 8 nucleotides matching TRBD1. From germline, CDR1 is LNHDA and CDR2 SQIVND (reference sequence). The CDR3 length is 13 residues. The chain's CDR3 is CVSSMGQEPTQYF. DNA of the CDR3: TGTGTCAGTAGTATGGGACAGGAGCCGACCCAGTACTTC. Variable domain in full (rest from reference TRBV19 and TRBJ2-5): DGGITQSPKYLFRKEGQNVTLSCEQNLNHDAMYWYRQDPGQGLRLIYYSQIVNDFQKGDIAEGYSVSREKKESFPLTVTSAQKNPTAFYLCVSSMGQEPTQYFGPGTRLLVL.

This clonotype was found many times. This chain uses TRBV2 with TRBJ1-4, with 9 bases aligning to TRBD1. The V gene end was trimmed by 6 bases and the J gene end by 4 bases; junction bases not matched to a gene: 0. The CDR3 extends over 13 amino acids. CDR1 is SNHLY, CDR2 FYNNEI, per germline. As DNA, the CDR3 is TGTGCCAGCAGGACAGGGGGTAATGAAAAACTGTTTTTT. Translated, it gives CASRTGGNEKLFF.

By share, this clonotype counts as medium-sized. V gene TRBV28 combines with J gene TRBJ1-4, with TRBD1 identical over 7 bases. CDR3 length equals 16 residues. Losses at the gene ends were 9 bases for V and 0 bases for J; bases not matched to a gene: 10. The germline V gene has CDR1 MDHEN and CDR2 SYDVKM. The CDR3 nucleotides are TGTGCCAGTAAGGGACAGCAAAGGGCAACTAATGAAAAACTGTTTTTT. This encodes CASKGQQRATNEKLFF.

In this sample, this clonotype turned up once. A single base separates this from a much larger clone, so it may be a read error. The chain carries TRBV27 and TRBJ2-3, with D perhaps TRBD2 (5 bases). The CDR3 sequence is 15 residues long. Looked up from germline, CDR1 is MNHEY and CDR2 is SMNVEV (reference sequence). The chain's CDR3 is CSSRPLAWGTDTQYF. The CDR3 region has the DNA TGTTCCAGCAGACCTTTAGCGTGGGGCACAGATACGCAGTATTTT.

Details on this clonotype: With a much larger clone just one base away, this may be a read error. V gene TRBV7-2 combines with J gene TRBJ1-5; TRBD1 is a possible D gene (6 bases). Trimming took off 9 bases at V and 0 bases at J, with 12 bases between the two ends. The germline V gene has CDR1 SGHTA and CDR2 FQGNSA. The CDR3 extends over 14 amino acids. CDR3 in DNA: TGTGCCAGAAGCGCAGGGGATAGCAATCAGCCCCAGCATTTT. Protein sequence: CARSAGDSNQPQHF.

The table lists this clonotype with many counts. V gene TRBV4-1 combines with J gene TRBJ1-1; D ambiguous. Germline loops: CDR1 MGHRA, CDR2 YSYEKL. V was clipped by 4 bases and J by 3 bases, with 9 bases between them. The CDR3 is made up of 13 amino acids. The CDR3 DNA reads as TGCGCCAGCAGCCTCAGAAAGTACACTGAAGCTTTCTTT. As protein: CASSLRKYTEAFF.

This clonotype was counted at least ten times. This chain links TRBV27 with TRBJ1-2, with 7 bases that match TRBD1. This CDR3 comprises 18 residues. Germline trimming cut 6 bases from V and 7 bases from J; bases unmatched to any gene: 23. From germline, CDR1 is MNHEY and CDR2 SMNVEV (reference sequence). The CDR3 protein is CASSLTSGTAVPSIGYTF. CDR3 in DNA: TGTGCCAGCAGCCTGACGTCGGGGACAGCAGTTCCCTCTATTGGCTACACCTTC.

This clonotype is classed as medium-sized. The chain is built from TRBV11-2 and TRBJ2-7; TRBD1 is a possible D gene (6 bases). Trimming cost V 5 bases and J 7 bases, with 15 bases left between them. This CDR3 has 13 amino acids. Looked up from germline, CDR1 is SGHAT and CDR2 is FQNNGV. The CDR3 DNA reads TGTGCCAGCAGCGCCGGGACAATGATTGAGCAGTACTTC. It is translated as CASSAGTMIEQYF.

The V and J genes are TRBV24-1 and TRBJ2-1; 8 bases are a match to TRBD2. J lost 2 bases, V lost 5 bases, and 7 bases had no gene match. This CDR3 comprises 16 residues. The germline V gene encodes CDR1 KGHDR and CDR2 SFDVKD. The CDR3 spells CATSVPSGRAYNEQFF. Written as DNA, the CDR3 is TGTGCCACCAGTGTCCCGAGCGGGAGAGCCTACAATGAGCAGTTCTTC.

This clonotype is medium-sized (0.01 to 0.1%) in the sample. V usage is TRBV11-2 and J usage is TRBJ2-1; D ambiguous. Per the germline V gene, CDR1 is SGHAT and CDR2 is FQNNGV. The CDR3 has 12 amino acids. Trimming took 1 base from V and 6 from J, leaving 4 bases between them. CDR3 region: CASSLVGNEQFF. The CDR3 DNA reads TGTGCCAGCAGCTTAGTGGGCAATGAGCAGTTCTTC.

Of note for this clonotype: It may be a read error: a sequence one base away is much more abundant. The rearrangement uses TRBV10-2 and TRBJ1-5; D is unclear. The J call may be wrong; the DNA end is better matched by TRBJ2-3. This CDR3 is built from 15 residues. Germline CDR1 reads WSHSY; CDR2 reads SAAADI. The CDR3 sequence: CASSESQGVNQPQYF. The CDR3 nucleotides read TGCGCCAGCAGTGAGTCGCAAGGAGTTAATCAGCCCCAGTATTTT.

This clonotype was observed many times. This chain links TRBV10-3 with TRBJ2-3; 8 bases match TRBD2. The J segment lost 0 bases and the V segment lost 4 bases, leaving 0 bases of the junction unmatched. CDR3 length: 14 residues. Germline V gene lookup returns CDR1 ENHRY and CDR2 SYGVKD. The CDR3 nucleotides read TGTGCCATCAGTGGACTAGCGAGCACAGATACGCAGTATTTT. The encoded protein is CAISGLASTDTQYF.

The chain joins TRBV29-1 to TRBJ2-5; D perhaps matches TRBD2 (5 bases). The CDR3 covers 11 residues. V was pared by 7 bases and J by 5 bases, with 11 bases between. CDR1 SQVTM and CDR2 ANQGSEA come from the germline V gene. CDR3 bases: TGCAGCGACACCTGGAGGGAGACCCAGTACTTC. Its translation is CSDTWRETQYF.

This clonotype was recorded at least ten times. The chain carries TRBV29-1 and TRBJ2-3; TRBD1 is a possible D gene (6 bases). The CDR3 is 13 residues long. The ends were cut back, 4 bases at V and 4 bases at J, with 12 bases in the middle. The germline V gene encodes CDR1 SQVTM and CDR2 ANQGSEA. The CDR3, as DNA: TGCAGCGTTGCCGTGACAGGCCCAGATACGCAGTATTTT. Translated, it gives CSVAVTGPDTQYF.

This clonotype was counted many times. This sequence joins TRBV20-1 and TRBJ2-2; D gene unclear. V lost 1 base and J lost 1, with 7 bases in between. The CDR3 extends over 14 amino acids. Looked up from germline, CDR1 is DFQATT and CDR2 is SNEGSKA (reference sequence). The CDR3 DNA sequence: TGCAGTGCTAGAGTAGGTGGGAACACCGGGGAGCTGTTTTTT. Protein: CSARVGGNTGELFF.

This clonotype is labeled as medium-sized. The CDR3 DNA reads as TGTGCCAGCAGCCCCCGGGGGGGAGGGACCTTAAGCACAGATACGCAGTATTTT. As protein: CASSPRGGGTLSTDTQYF. V gene TRBV7-2 combines with J gene TRBJ2-3; TRBD2 matches 8 bases. With V trimmed by 5 bases and J by 0 bases, 13 bases remained unmatched. The V gene's germline CDR1 is SGHTA and CDR2 FQGNSA. This CDR3 contains 18 residues.

This clonotype was seen a handful of times. The gene calls are TRBV6-1 and TRBJ2-6, with D perhaps TRBD2 (6 bases). CDR1 MNHNS and CDR2 SASEGT come from the germline V gene. This CDR3 spans 16 amino acids. The V gene lost 7 bases and the J gene lost 3 bases, with 16 bases spanning the gap. CDR3 nucleotides: TGTGCCAGCACTTCCCCGGGAGTTATTGGGGCCAACGTCCTGACTTTC. Translated, it gives CASTSPGVIGANVLTF.

This clonotype was recorded a few times. V and J are TRBV28 and TRBJ2-5; 8 bases are shared with TRBD1. CDR1 and CDR2 (germline): MDHEN, SYDVKM. V gave up 6 bases and J gave up 4 bases; unmatched junction bases: 1. This CDR3 comprises 12 residues. The CDR3 loop is CASSTGGETQYF. The DNA for the CDR3 is TGTGCCAGCAGCACAGGGGGAGAGACCCAGTACTTC.

This clonotype was observed a single time. A much bigger clone sits one base away, suggesting this may be a read error. The V gene is TRBV7-2, the J gene TRBJ2-3, with TRBD1 as a possible D gene (6 bases). CDR1 is SGHTA and CDR2 is FQGNSA in the germline V gene. This CDR3 is 14 amino acids long. CDR3 sequence: CATSFRTATDTQYF. The CDR3 nucleotides read TGTGCCACCAGCTTCAGGACAGCCACAGATACGCAGTATTTT. Together with reference TRBV7-2 and TRBJ2-3, the CDR3 gives the full variable domain: GAGVSQSPSNKVTEKGKDVELRCDPISGHTALYWYRQSLGQGLEFLIYFQGNSAPDKSGLPSDRFSAERTGGSVSTLTIQRTQQEDSAVYLCATSFRTATDTQYFGPGTRLTVL.

Details on this clonotype: Just one base apart from a much larger clone, this may be a read error. The chain recombines TRBV6-2 or TRBV6-3 with TRBJ2-7, with D possibly being TRBD2 (6 bases). This CDR3 has 13 amino acids. In germline, CDR1 is MNHEY, CDR2 SVGEGT. The CDR3 DNA reads as TGTGCCGGCAGCCCCGGGAGAGGCTACGAGCAGTACTTC. Encoded protein: CAGSPGRGYEQYF.

In its sample, this clonotype was seen once. The chain is built from TRBV27 and TRBJ2-1, with 8 bases that match TRBD2. Trimming at V came to 3 bases and at J to 7 bases, leaving 8 bases not matched to a gene. In germline, CDR1 is MNHEY, CDR2 SMNVEV (reference sequence). The CDR3 loop spans 15 amino acids. CDR3 protein: CASSFFSGSVNEQFF. The CDR3 DNA reads as TGTGCCAGCAGTTTTTTCAGCGGGAGTGTAAATGAGCAGTTCTTC.

The table lists this clonotype with many counts. The chain joins TRBV4-1 to TRBJ2-7; the D is unclear. V was clipped by 0 bases and J by 2 bases, with 8 bases between them. Per the germline V gene, CDR1 is MGHRA and CDR2 is YSYEKL. The CDR3 is 14 residues long. This CDR3 is CASSQDVDAYEQYF. The CDR3 coding sequence is TGCGCCAGCAGCCAAGATGTCGACGCCTACGAGCAGTACTTC.

By proportion, this clonotype is large. This chain joins TRBV20-1 and TRBJ2-1, with 13 bases lining up with TRBD2. The CDR3 consists of 16 residues. The V gene end was trimmed by 4 bases and the J gene end by 3 bases; junction bases not matched to a gene: 6. Germline loops: CDR1 DFQATT, CDR2 SNEGSKA (reference sequence). CDR3 protein: CSAIPRTSGSYNEQFF. CDR3 sequence (DNA): TGCAGTGCTATTCCCCGGACTAGCGGGAGCTACAATGAGCAGTTCTTC.

This clonotype qualifies as medium-sized (0.01 to 0.1%). J is TRBJ1-1 and V is TRBV28; 9 bases are shared with TRBD1. The CDR3 has 14 residues. CDR1 is MDHEN, CDR2 SYDVKM, per germline. Germline trimming cut 5 bases from V and 7 bases from J; bases unmatched to any gene: 8. In DNA form, the CDR3 reads TGTGCCAGCAGTAGAACAGGGGGCAGCCTTGAAGCTTTCTTT. Its protein is CASSRTGGSLEAFF.

This chain links TRBV7-2 with TRBJ2-5; D call uncertain. The V end lost 4 bases, the J end lost 5 bases, and 14 bases lay between the germline ends. CDR3 size: 14 residues. Per germline, CDR1 SGHTA and CDR2 FQGNSA. CDR3 loop: CTSSSSTAMETQYF. The CDR3 DNA reads as TGTACCAGCAGCTCCAGTACTGCAATGGAGACCCAGTACTTC.

This clonotype was picked up many times. The gene calls are TRBV29-1 and TRBJ1-1; TRBD1 might be the D (6 bases). The germline CDR1 and CDR2 sequences are SQVTM and ANQGSEA. The CDR3 has 14 amino acids. Trimming took off 4 bases at V and 1 base at J, with 13 bases between the two ends. CDR3 DNA: TGCAGCGTTGCAAGCAGGGGCCGGAACACTGAAGCTTTCTTT. Residues: CSVASRGRNTEAFF.

By its share, this clonotype is medium-sized (0.01 to 0.1%). The chain links TRBV2 to TRBJ2-7; 8 nucleotides line up with TRBD2. CDR1 is SNHLY and CDR2 is FYNNEI in the germline V gene. This CDR3 spans 14 amino acids. J was trimmed by 4 bases and V by 6 bases; bases with no gene match: 8. In DNA form, the CDR3 reads TGTGCCAGCAGAGATGGACTAGCTCATTACGAGCAGTACTTC. Residues: CASRDGLAHYEQYF.

This clonotype is medium-sized (0.01 to 0.1%) by share. The chain employs TRBV4-1 and TRBJ2-7, with a tentative D call TRBD1 (5 bases). The CDR3 extends over 12 amino acids. V lost 5 bases to trimming and J lost 3 bases, with 8 bases between them. The germline V gene encodes CDR1 MGHRA and CDR2 YSYEKL. The CDR3 coding sequence is TGCGCCAGCAGCTCCGACAGCTACGAGCAGTACTTC. Encoded protein: CASSSDSYEQYF.

This clonotype is judged medium-sized (0.01 to 0.1%). The rearrangement joins TRBV12-3 or TRBV12-4 to TRBJ1-2; 11 nucleotides match TRBD1. Losses at the gene ends were 5 bases for V and 8 bases for J; bases not matched to a gene: 10. CDR3 length: 15 residues. CDR3 in DNA: TGTGCCAGCAGTCCTCGGACAGGGGGCCACCTGGGCTACACCTTC. This gives the protein CASSPRTGGHLGYTF.

This clonotype is medium-sized (0.01 to 0.1%) in the sample. The chain carries TRBV4-1 and TRBJ2-3; 9 nucleotides agree with TRBD2. Trimming at V came to 6 bases and at J to 4 bases, leaving 2 bases not matched to a gene. Germline loops: CDR1 MGHRA, CDR2 YSYEKL. The CDR3 covers 13 residues. The CDR3 nucleotides are TGCGCCAGCAGTTTAGCGGGAGCAGATACGCAGTATTTT. Translating gives CASSLAGADTQYF.